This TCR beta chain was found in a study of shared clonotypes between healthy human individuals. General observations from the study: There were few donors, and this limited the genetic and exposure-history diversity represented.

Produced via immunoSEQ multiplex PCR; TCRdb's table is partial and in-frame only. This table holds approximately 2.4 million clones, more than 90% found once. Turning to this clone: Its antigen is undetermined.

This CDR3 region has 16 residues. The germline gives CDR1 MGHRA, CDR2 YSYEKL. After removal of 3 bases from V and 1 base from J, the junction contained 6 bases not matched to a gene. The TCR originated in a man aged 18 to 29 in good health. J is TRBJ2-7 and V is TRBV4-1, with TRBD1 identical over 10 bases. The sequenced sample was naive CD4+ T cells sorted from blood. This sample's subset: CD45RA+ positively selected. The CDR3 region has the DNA TGCGCCAGCAGCCACGGGGGGGGACAGGGGTCCTACGAGCAGTACTTC. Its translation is CASSHGGGQGSYEQYF.